Listed below are T cell receptor beta chains from one sample, sequenced in a study of CD8 T cells in ankylosing spondylitis. MiXCR was run by TCRdb on the 5' RACE reads, yielding one entry per CDR3 protein. The sample holds about 420,000 distinct CDR3 sequences, 20% to 25% seen once. The sequenced material came from blood, either unsorted or a sorted T cell fraction (not recorded which). The receptors shown here come from a male donor with ankylosing spondylitis. Both conserved end residues are part of each CDR3. Fields, in order: CDR3 length, J gene, clone size, V gene, D gene, CDR3 DNA, CDR3 protein. The D gene is left open where the match is weak. The listing skips clone size in some rows; elsewhere it reads once, few, many or a size class.

15 | TRBJ1-6 | NA | TRBV5-1 | TRBD1 | TGCGCCAGCAGCTTGGGGGGGACAGGAGAATCACCCCTCCACTTT | CASSLGGTGESPLHF
15 | TRBJ2-7 | few | TRBV20-1 | NA | TGCAGTGCGAGAAGGGCTTTGGGGGGGCTTTCCGAGCAGTACTTC | CSARRALGGLSEQYF
15 | TRBJ2-6 | NA | TRBV29-1 | NA | TGCAGCGTTGTATCGGCAGGGGCTGGGGCCAACGTCCTGACTTTC | CSVVSAGAGANVLTF
15 | TRBJ2-7 | NA | TRBV9 | NA | TGTGCCAGCAGCGTAGGGTTAGCTGGATCCTACGAGCAGTACTTC | CASSVGLAGSYEQYF
17 | TRBJ2-7 | many | TRBV5-1 | TRBD2 | TGCGCCAGCAGCTTGAGCAGTACTAGCGGGAGGGCCTACGAGCAGTACTTC | CASSLSSTSGRAYEQYF
14 | TRBJ2-7 | NA | TRBV5-1 | NA | TGCGCCAGCAGCTTAGGGGGGACTACCTACGAGCAGTACTTC | CASSLGGTTYEQYF
14 | TRBJ2-5 | many | TRBV4-2 | NA | TGTGCCAGCAGCCAGTTGACTAGTTGGGAGACCCAGTACTTC | CASSQLTSWETQYF
14 | TRBJ2-1 | NA | TRBV12-3/TRBV12-4 | NA | TGTGCCAGCAGAAGGAACAGGGTGGGTAATGAGCAGTTCTTC | CASRRNRVGNEQFF
15 | TRBJ1-6 | NA | TRBV7-2 | NA | TGTGCCAGCAGCCCTGAGGGCAGGGCAAATTCACCCCTCCACTTT | CASSPEGRANSPLHF
15 | TRBJ1-6 | few | TRBV5-1 | NA | TGCGCCAGCAGCTTCATAGGGGGTAATCATTCACCCCTCCACTTT | CASSFIGGNHSPLHF
13 | TRBJ2-7 | few | TRBV10-1 | NA | TGCGCCAGCAGCTCCGGTTCTTCCTTAAGGCAGTACTTC | CASSSGSSLRQYF
18 | TRBJ2-3 | NA | TRBV9 | NA | TGTGCCAGCAGCGGACCGGGACCTTCGGGGTCCAGCACAGATACGCAGTATTTT | CASSGPGPSGSSTDTQYF
11 | TRBJ2-5 | NA | TRBV28 | NA | TGTGCCAGCAGCCAACCGGAGACCCAGTACTTC | CASSQPETQYF
14 | TRBJ2-6 | few | TRBV2 | NA | TGTGCCAGCAATCAGGGCTCTGGGGCCAACGTCCTGACTTTC | CASNQGSGANVLTF
17 | TRBJ2-1 | NA | TRBV3-1 | TRBD2 | TGTGCCAGCAGCCAAGATGTGACTAGCGGGAGGTTTAATGAGCAGTTCTTC | CASSQDVTSGRFNEQFF
14 | TRBJ1-1 | few | TRBV29-1 | TRBD1 | TGCAGCGTGGGCATCACAGGGGGCACGGCTGAAGCTTTCTTT | CSVGITGGTAEAFF
13 | TRBJ2-7 | few | TRBV5-1 | NA | TGCGCCAGCAGCTTGGTCCGGACCTACGAGCAGTACTTC | CASSLVRTYEQYF
15 | TRBJ2-1 | NA | TRBV7-7 | NA | TGTGCCAGCAGCTTAGTTGTCGGACCGGCGGGCGAGCAGTTCTTC | CASSLVVGPAGEQFF
14 | TRBJ1-2 | once | TRBV5-4 | TRBD1 | TGTGCCAGCAGCTTCCGGGACAGGGGATCTGGCTACACCTTC | CASSFRDRGSGYTF
13 | TRBJ2-5 | NA | TRBV7-8 | NA | TGTGCCAGCAGCATGCTCGGCCAAGAGACCCAGTACTTC | CASSMLGQETQYF
14 | TRBJ2-5 | NA | TRBV25-1 | NA | TGTGCCAGCAGTGAATCCGGGGCGAAAGAGACCCAGTACTTC | CASSESGAKETQYF
14 | TRBJ2-5 | once | TRBV29-1 | TRBD1 | TGCAGCACCGGGGACAGGCCCTACCAAGAGACCCAGTACTTC | CSTGDRPYQETQYF
14 | TRBJ2-1 | NA | TRBV20-1 | NA | TGCAGTGCTAGGGGGGTCAGGGGTTACAATGAGCAGTTCTTC | CSARGVRGYNEQFF
16 | TRBJ2-1 | few | TRBV12-5 | NA | TGTGCTAGTGGTTTGGTGGACAGCCTCGCCTACAATGAGCAGTTCTTC | CASGLVDSLAYNEQFF
14 | TRBJ2-7 | many | TRBV12-3/TRBV12-4 | TRBD2 | TGTGCCAGCAGTTTTACTAGCGGGAGATTCGAGCAGTACTTC | CASSFTSGRFEQYF
11 | TRBJ2-1 | NA | TRBV27 | NA | TGTGCCAGCAGTTTAGGGGGCAGACAGTTCTTC | CASSLGGRQFF
15 | TRBJ2-7 | many | TRBV4-2 | NA | TGTGCCAGCAGCCAAGCGGCAGGAACTGGCTACGAGCAGTACTTC | CASSQAAGTGYEQYF
16 | TRBJ2-3 | NA | TRBV6-2/TRBV6-3 | TRBD2 | TGTGCCAGCAGACTAGCGGGAGCTGGGGGCACAGATACGCAGTATTTT | CASRLAGAGGTDTQYF
14 | TRBJ2-7 | NA | TRBV10-3 | NA | TGTGCCATCAGTGAGTCTACAGAATCCTACGAGCAGTACTTC | CAISESTESYEQYF
16 | TRBJ2-5 | NA | TRBV20-1 | TRBD2 | TGCAGTGCTAGGGAACTAGCGGGGCTGTACCAAGAGACCCAGTACTTC | CSARELAGLYQETQYF
17 | TRBJ2-3 | few | TRBV7-8 | TRBD2 | TGTGCCAGCAGCTCGCGGATGGCGGGAGGAGGCACAGATACGCAGTATTTT | CASSSRMAGGGTDTQYF